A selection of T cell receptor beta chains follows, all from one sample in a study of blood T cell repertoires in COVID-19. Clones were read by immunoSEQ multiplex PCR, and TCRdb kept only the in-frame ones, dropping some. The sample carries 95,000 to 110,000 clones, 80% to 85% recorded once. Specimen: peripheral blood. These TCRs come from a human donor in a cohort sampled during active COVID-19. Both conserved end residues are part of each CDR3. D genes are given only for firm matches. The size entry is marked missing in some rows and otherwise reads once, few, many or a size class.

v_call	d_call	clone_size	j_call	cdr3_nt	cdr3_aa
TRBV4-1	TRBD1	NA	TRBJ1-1	TGCGCCAGCAGAAACCCACTAGGGGGCTCGTACACTGAAGCTTTCTTT	CASRNPLGGSYTEAFF
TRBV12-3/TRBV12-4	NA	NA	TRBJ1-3	TGTGCCAGCAGTTGGGAGAACACCATATATTTT	CASSWENTIYF
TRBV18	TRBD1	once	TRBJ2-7	TGTGCCAGCTCCCGGGGACAGGGGGCCTACGAGCAGTACTTC	CASSRGQGAYEQYF
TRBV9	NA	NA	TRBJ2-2	TGTGCCAGTACCGCGGGTTGGCGGAGGTCATCCGGGGAGCTGTTTTTT	CASTAGWRRSSGELFF
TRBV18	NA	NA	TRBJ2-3	TGTGCCAGCTCACCACCCGCCAGGAGCACAGATACGCAGTATTTT	CASSPPARSTDTQYF
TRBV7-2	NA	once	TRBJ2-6	TGTGCCAGCAGTCCTCCGGGACTTATCTCTGGGGCCAACGTCCTGACTTTC	CASSPPGLISGANVLTF
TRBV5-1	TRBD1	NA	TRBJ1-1	TGCGCCAGCAGCTTAAGGGGGCGGGAGAACACTGAAGCTTTCTTT	CASSLRGRENTEAFF
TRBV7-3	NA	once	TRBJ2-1	TGTGCCAGCAGCTTAACGCGACAGACTTACAATGAGCAGTTCTTC	CASSLTRQTYNEQFF
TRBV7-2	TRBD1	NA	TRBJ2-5	TGTGCCAGCAGCTTGTCCGGGACAGCATTACAAGAGACCCAGTACTTC	CASSLSGTALQETQYF
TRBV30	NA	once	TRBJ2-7	TGTGCCTGGAGGGAGCTAGCATCCTACGAGCAGTACTTC	CAWRELASYEQYF
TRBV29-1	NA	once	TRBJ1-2	TGCAGCGTTGCAAGTACTGGTGGCTATGGCTACACCTTC	CSVASTGGYGYTF
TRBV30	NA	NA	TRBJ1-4	TGTGCCTGGAGTTCAAAGGGATCGGGAAATGAAAAACTGTTTTTT	CAWSSKGSGNEKLFF
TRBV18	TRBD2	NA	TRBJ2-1	TGTGCCAGCTCACCGAACCTTGGGGGGAGGGCCTTCGATGAGCAGTTCTTC	CASSPNLGGRAFDEQFF
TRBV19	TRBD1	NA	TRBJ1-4	TGTGCCAGTAGTATCCGGGACAGCTATGAAAAACTGTTTTTT	CASSIRDSYEKLFF
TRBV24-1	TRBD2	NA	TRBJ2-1	TGTGCCACCAGTGATTCGATAGCGGGAGCGGGCAATGAGCAGTTCTTC	CATSDSIAGAGNEQFF
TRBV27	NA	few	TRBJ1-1	TGTGCCAGCAGTTGGGGTGCGGGGGCAGAAGCTTTCTTT	CASSWGAGAEAFF
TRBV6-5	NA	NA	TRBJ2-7	TGTGCCAGCAGTTACTCGAGGTCGCAGGGTCGCGAGCAGTACTTC	CASSYSRSQGREQYF
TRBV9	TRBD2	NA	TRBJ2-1	TGTGCCAGCAGCGTAGGGTCAAGCGGGAGGGGCTATGAGCAGTTCTTC	CASSVGSSGRGYEQFF
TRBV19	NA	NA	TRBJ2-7	TGTGCCAGTAGGAACAGGGATCACGAGCAGTACTTC	CASRNRDHEQYF
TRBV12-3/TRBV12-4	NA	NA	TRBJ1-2	TGTGCCAGCAGTTTAGACATCTATGGCTACACCTTC	CASSLDIYGYTF
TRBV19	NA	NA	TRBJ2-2	TGTGCCAGTAGTTCGGGGTCGACCGGGGAGCTGTTTTTT	CASSSGSTGELFF
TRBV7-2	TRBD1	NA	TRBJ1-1	TGTGCCAGCAGCTTAGCGGAGACAGGGGGAGGAGCTTTCTTT	CASSLAETGGGAFF
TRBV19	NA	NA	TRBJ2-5	TGTGCCAGTAGTGGCATTAAGGGGGGGCCCACAGAGAAGTCCCAGTACTTC	CASSGIKGGPTEKSQYF
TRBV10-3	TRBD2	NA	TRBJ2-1	TGTGCCATTGGGACTAGCGGGTCGGGATACAATGAGCAGTTCTTC	CAIGTSGSGYNEQFF
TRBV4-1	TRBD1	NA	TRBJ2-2	TGCGCCAGCAGCCAAGTTCCCCGGGACAGGGTGGGCACCGGGGAGCTGTTTTTT	CASSQVPRDRVGTGELFF
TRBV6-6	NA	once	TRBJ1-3	TGTGCCAGCAGTCATGACAGACTCTCTGGAAACACCATATATTTT	CASSHDRLSGNTIYF
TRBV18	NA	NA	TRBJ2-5	TGTGCCAGCTCACCACCGAACAGCCAAGAGACCCAGTACTTC	CASSPPNSQETQYF
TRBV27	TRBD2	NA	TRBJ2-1	TGTGCCAGCAGTTCCTCAGGTAGCGGGAGCAATGAGCAGTTCTTC	CASSSSGSGSNEQFF
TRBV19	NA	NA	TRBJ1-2	TGTGCCAGTAGTCCGTTCGGCGGCTATGGCTACACCTTC	CASSPFGGYGYTF
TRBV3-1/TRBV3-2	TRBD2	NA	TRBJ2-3	TGTGCCAGCAGCCAAGTCCCTAGCGGAACAGATACGCAGTATTTT	CASSQVPSGTDTQYF
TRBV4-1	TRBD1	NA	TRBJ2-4	TGCGCCAGCAGCTTGCCGGGACAGGGCGTCAAAAACATTCAGTACTTC	CASSLPGQGVKNIQYF
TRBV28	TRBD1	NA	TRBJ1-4	TGTGCCAGCAGTCCTCCGGGACAGGGCCATCAAAAACTGTTTTTT	CASSPPGQGHQKLFF
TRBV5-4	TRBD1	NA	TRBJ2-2	TGTGCCAGCAGCTTGGAACAGGGGATGAGCACCGGGGAGCTGTTTTTT	CASSLEQGMSTGELFF
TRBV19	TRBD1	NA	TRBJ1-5	TGTGCCAGTAGTCCTCCCCGAACAGGGGTTAGCAATCAGCCCCAGCATTTT	CASSPPRTGVSNQPQHF
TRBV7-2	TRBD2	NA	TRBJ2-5	TGTGCCAGCAGCCTTACTAGCGGCCAAGAGACCCAGTACTTC	CASSLTSGQETQYF
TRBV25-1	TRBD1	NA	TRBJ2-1	TGTGCCAGCGGCCCCATCCGGGACAGGGCCCATGAGCAGTTCTTC	CASGPIRDRAHEQFF
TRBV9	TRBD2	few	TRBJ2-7	TGTGCCAGCAGCCCTAGCGGGAGTATCCACGAGCAGTACTTC	CASSPSGSIHEQYF
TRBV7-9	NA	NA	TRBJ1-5	TGTGCCAGCAGCTTGGGGGGGCCCGCTCAGCCCCAGCATTTT	CASSLGGPAQPQHF
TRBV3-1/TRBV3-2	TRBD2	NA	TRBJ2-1	TGTGCCAGCAGCCAAGGGTCGGGACTAGCGGGAATTGAGCAGTTCTTC	CASSQGSGLAGIEQFF
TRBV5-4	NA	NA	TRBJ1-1	TGTGCCAGCAGCACCACCGGGGGGACTTTCGCTGAAGCTTTCTTT	CASSTTGGTFAEAFF
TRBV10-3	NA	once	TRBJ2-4	TGTGCCATCAGTGCCGGGGGGCTTCTAGCCAAAAACATTCAGTACTTC	CAISAGGLLAKNIQYF
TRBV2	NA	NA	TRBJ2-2	TGTGCCAGCACCACCATCACAGGTGCCGGGGAGCTGTTTTTT	CASTTITGAGELFF
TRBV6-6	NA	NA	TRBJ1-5	TGTGCCAGCAGTTACATGGAGATAAATCAGCCCCAGCATTTT	CASSYMEINQPQHF
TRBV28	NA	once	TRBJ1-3	TGTGCCAGCACCCCCCCCGGGGGGCGCGGTGGAAACACCATATATTTT	CASTPPGGRGGNTIYF
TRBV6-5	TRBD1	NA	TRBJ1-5	TGTGCCAGCAGGACAGGGGGCGGAGGCAATCAGCCCCAGCATTTT	CASRTGGGGNQPQHF
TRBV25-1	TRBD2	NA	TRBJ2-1	TGTGCCAGCAGTCACGGACTAGCGGGAGCATATGGTGAGCAGTTCTTC	CASSHGLAGAYGEQFF
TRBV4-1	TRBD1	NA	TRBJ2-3	TGCGCCAGCAGCTTCCCGGACAGGGGAGCAGATACGCAGTATTTT	CASSFPDRGADTQYF
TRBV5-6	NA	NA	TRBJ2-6	TGTGCCAGCAGCTTCGGAGGTTCCGCTGGAGCCAACGTCCTGACTTTC	CASSFGGSAGANVLTF
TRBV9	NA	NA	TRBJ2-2	TGTGCCAGCAGCGTAGTTGGGACACACACCGGGGAGCTGTTTTTT	CASSVVGTHTGELFF
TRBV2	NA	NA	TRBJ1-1	TGTGCCAGCAGTGAGAGGGCAGCTTCCTTGAACACTGAAGCTTTCTTT	CASSERAASLNTEAFF
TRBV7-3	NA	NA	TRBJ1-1	TGTGCCAGCAGCTTAACCTCGAACACTGAAGCTTTCTTT	CASSLTSNTEAFF
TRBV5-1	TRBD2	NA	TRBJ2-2	TGCGCCAGCAGCTGGACTAGCGGGACCTCCACCGGGGAGCTGTTTTTT	CASSWTSGTSTGELFF
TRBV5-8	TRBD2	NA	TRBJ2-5	TGTGCCAGCAGCTTCAATGAAGCGGGAGTCCTCCAAGAGACCCAGTACTTC	CASSFNEAGVLQETQYF
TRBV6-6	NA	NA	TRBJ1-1	TGTGCCACCCAAGCGTGGACAAGAGACACTGAAGCTTTCTTT	CATQAWTRDTEAFF